Shown below are 10 T cell receptor beta chains from a single sample sequenced in a study of post-analysis software for immune sequencing data. Study-wide points: With TRBV5-6, TRBV5-1 and TRBV20-1 included, about five TRBV segments were more frequent in patients than in controls.

The TCR beta cDNA libraries carried unique molecular identifiers. TCRdb itself ran the PCR reads through MiXCR, one entry per CDR3 protein. The sample has 750,000 to 900,000 distinct CDR3 sequences; 35% to 55% are singletons. The antigens for these receptors are not known. The sequencing input was blood. Receptors originate from a girl aged 10-17 years with multiple sclerosis.

Only a few counts were recorded for this clonotype. The V call is TRBV20-1, the J call TRBJ2-5; the match to TRBD2 covers 13 bases. The germline V gene has CDR1 DFQATT and CDR2 SNEGSKA (reference sequence). Losses at the gene ends were 0 bases for V and 4 bases for J; bases not matched to a gene: 5. CDR3 size: 16 residues. The CDR3 DNA is TGCAGTGCTAGAGACGGACTAGCGGGAGATTCAGAGACCCAGTACTTC. Protein product: CSARDGLAGDSETQYF.

This chain connects TRBV28 to TRBJ2-1; no reliable D call. V lost 5 bases to trimming and J lost 12 bases, with 14 bases between them. CDR1 is MDHEN, CDR2 SYDVKM, per germline. The CDR3 loop spans 12 amino acids. CDR3 nucleotides: TGTGCCAGCAGTGTTCTAGATGCTGGGCAGTTCTTC. It encodes CASSVLDAGQFF.

This chain joins TRBV28 and TRBJ1-4; D is unclear. CDR1 is MDHEN and CDR2 is SYDVKM in the germline V gene. Trimming took 2 bases from V and 6 from J, leaving 10 bases between them. This CDR3 is built from 14 residues. For the CDR3, the DNA is TGTGCCAGCAGTTTACCCGTAACGGATGAAAAACTGTTTTTT. Its translation is CASSLPVTDEKLFF.

This sequence joins TRBV29-1 and TRBJ2-3; D perhaps matches TRBD1 (7 bases). The V end lost 6 bases, the J end lost 3 bases, and 16 bases lay between the germline ends. This CDR3 has 14 amino acids. The V gene's germline CDR1 is SQVTM and CDR2 ANQGSEA. This CDR3 reads CSVRQGGGTDTQYF. CDR3 in DNA: TGCAGCGTCCGACAGGGAGGCGGTACAGATACGCAGTATTTT.

This clonotype was recorded a few times. The chain has TRBV4-2 and TRBJ2-3; 7 bases map to TRBD2. There are 16 residues in the CDR3. V lost 0 bases, J lost 2 bases, and 5 bases stayed unmatched. CDR1 and CDR2 from the germline V gene are LGHNA and YNFKEQ. CDR3 sequence: CASSQESAGATDTQYF. CDR3 coding DNA: TGTGCCAGCAGCCAAGAGTCGGCGGGAGCCACAGATACGCAGTATTTT.

The chain employs TRBV24-1 and TRBJ2-1; D unclear. This CDR3 region has 16 residues. The germline CDR1 and CDR2 sequences are KGHDR and SFDVKD. V shed 3 bases and J shed 0 bases, with 11 bases lying between them. The CDR3 nucleotides are TGTGCCACCAGTGATCGCGGCCCGTTCTCCTACAATGAGCAGTTCTTC. It encodes CATSDRGPFSYNEQFF.

The chain recombines TRBV6-1 with TRBJ1-4; D is perhaps TRBD1 (5 bases). With 8 bases removed from V and 3 bases from J, the gap between germline ends came to 10 bases. Germline-derived CDR1 and CDR2 are MNHNS and SASEGT. The CDR3 extends over 13 amino acids. The CDR3 bases are TGTGCCAGCCGGGGGAGCGCTAATGAAAAACTGTTTTTT. As protein: CASRGSANEKLFF.

The V and J genes are TRBV29-1 and TRBJ2-5; 15 nucleotides match TRBD2. The end of the DNA is better explained by TRBJ2-7, so the J call may be wrong. The CDR3 covers 13 residues. Germline lookup yields CDR1 SQVTM and CDR2 ANQGSEA. CDR3 DNA sequence: TGCAGCGTAGGACTAGCGGGAGGGCACGAGCAGTACTTC. Its protein is CSVGLAGGHEQYF.

This clonotype came up many times. The genes are TRBV9 and TRBJ2-7; 11 bases are shared with TRBD2. The V segment lost 4 bases and the J segment 2 bases; nucleotides outside the gene matches: 5. This CDR3 contains 15 residues. Per germline, CDR1 SGDLS and CDR2 YYNGEE. CDR3 DNA: TGTGCCAGCAGCTCCGGACTAGCGGGCCCCTACGAGCAGTACTTC. This translates into CASSSGLAGPYEQYF.

This clonotype was seen only a few times. This chain uses TRBV6-5 with TRBJ1-2, with D maybe TRBD1 (5 bases). The CDR3 sequence is 16 residues long. The germline gives CDR1 MNHEY, CDR2 SVGAGI. Trimming removed 3 bases at V and 4 bases at J, with 18 bases between. DNA of the CDR3: TGTGCCAGCAGTTATTCCCAGGTGGCAGGGCTCTATGGCTACACCTTC. This translates into CASSYSQVAGLYGYTF.